This T cell receptor beta chain was identified during a study of human T cells and chemical hapten exposure. This clonotype was seen a few times. Time point: patch test 2, 6 weeks after DPC sensitization. The treatment denotes: therapeutic diphenylcyclopropenone sensitization with weekly scalp DPC. The CDR3 consists of 15 residues. Germline values: CDR1 SGHTA, CDR2 FQGNSA. Trimming left V 1 base short and J 2 bases short, with 11 bases between. One entry per CDR3 protein results from TCRdb running MiXCR on the RACE reads. The data contain 350,000 to 400,000 distinct CDR3 sequences, under 6.5% of them singletons.

This chain uses TRBV7-2 with TRBJ2-5; D is possibly TRBD1 or TRBD2 (5 bases each). This TCR derives from a woman in her late teens or twenties with alopecia areata. Some clones in this sample may be carry-over from other donors' samples. Sequencing used whole blood, obtained in connection with sensitization to the hapten diphenylcyclopropenone (DPC). Here the CDR3 DNA reads TGTGCCAGCAGCTTAGTTGTCGGGGCTCAAGAGACCCAGTACTTC. It codes for CASSLVVGAQETQYF.